Sequencing of this T cell receptor beta chain was carried out in a study of regulatory T cells in long-lasting Graves disease. At the level of the study: New Graves' disease cases had less than 3 months of antithyroid drugs.

Time point specified: newly diagnosed GD, antithyroid drugs for less than 3 months. The TCR library was made from RNA that had been extracted from PBMCs in TRIzol. The table lists this clonotype with a count of one. The target antigen is unknown. Arm-PCR of CDR3 regions and iRepertoire HTBI primers were the basis on which TCR beta libraries were built. TCRdb re-derived calls from the multiplex PCR reads in MiXCR, one entry per CDR3 protein. The top ten clones hold 12% of a sample with approximately 470,000 distinct CDR3 sequences, around 15% of them seen once. V was shortened by 3 bases and J by 1 base, with 14 bases between the two germline ends. The CDR3 consists of 16 residues. Germline values: CDR1 MDHEN, CDR2 SYDVKM. Study-level results: Researchers examined only peripheral blood and not thyroid tissue.

This sample also belongs to another study, concerning T cells in Graves' hyperthyroidism and ophthalmopathy. That paper states: Initially, a first-round RT-PCR of the TCR CDR3 employed the HTBI primer set. Blood also carried most thyroid clonotypes expanded above 0.001.

Material: peripheral blood mononuclear cells (PBMCs), obtained at new diagnosis, from a patient treated with antithyroid drugs. This receptor was identified in a man aged 40-49 years with Graves disease. V usage is TRBV28 and J usage is TRBJ2-3; tentatively, D is TRBD2 (5 bases). The CDR3 bases are TGTGCCAGCAGTTTGGAGCGGAAGGGCCGCACAGATACGCAGTATTTT. It translates to CASSLERKGRTDTQYF. Complete variable domain (other parts from reference TRBV28 and TRBJ2-3): DVKVTQSSRYLVKRTGEKVFLECVQDMDHENMFWYRQDPGLGLRLIYFSYDVKMKEKGDIPEGYSVSREKKERFSLILESASTNQTSMYLCASSLERKGRTDTQYFGPGTRLTVL.